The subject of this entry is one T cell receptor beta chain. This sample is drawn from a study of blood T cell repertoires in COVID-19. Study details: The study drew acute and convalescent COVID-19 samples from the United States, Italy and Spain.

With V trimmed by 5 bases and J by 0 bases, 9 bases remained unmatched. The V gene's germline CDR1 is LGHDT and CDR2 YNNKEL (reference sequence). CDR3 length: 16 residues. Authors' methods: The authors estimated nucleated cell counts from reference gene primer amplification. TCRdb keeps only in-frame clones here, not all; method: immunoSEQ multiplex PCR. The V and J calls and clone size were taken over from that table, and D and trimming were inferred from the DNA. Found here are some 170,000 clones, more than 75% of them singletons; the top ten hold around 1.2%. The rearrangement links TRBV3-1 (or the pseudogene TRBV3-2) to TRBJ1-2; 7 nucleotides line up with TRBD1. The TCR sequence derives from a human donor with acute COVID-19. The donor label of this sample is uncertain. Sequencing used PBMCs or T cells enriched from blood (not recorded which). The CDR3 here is CASSNRTGEPNYGYTF. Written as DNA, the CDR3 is TGTGCCAGCAGCAATCGGACAGGCGAACCTAACTATGGCTACACCTTC.